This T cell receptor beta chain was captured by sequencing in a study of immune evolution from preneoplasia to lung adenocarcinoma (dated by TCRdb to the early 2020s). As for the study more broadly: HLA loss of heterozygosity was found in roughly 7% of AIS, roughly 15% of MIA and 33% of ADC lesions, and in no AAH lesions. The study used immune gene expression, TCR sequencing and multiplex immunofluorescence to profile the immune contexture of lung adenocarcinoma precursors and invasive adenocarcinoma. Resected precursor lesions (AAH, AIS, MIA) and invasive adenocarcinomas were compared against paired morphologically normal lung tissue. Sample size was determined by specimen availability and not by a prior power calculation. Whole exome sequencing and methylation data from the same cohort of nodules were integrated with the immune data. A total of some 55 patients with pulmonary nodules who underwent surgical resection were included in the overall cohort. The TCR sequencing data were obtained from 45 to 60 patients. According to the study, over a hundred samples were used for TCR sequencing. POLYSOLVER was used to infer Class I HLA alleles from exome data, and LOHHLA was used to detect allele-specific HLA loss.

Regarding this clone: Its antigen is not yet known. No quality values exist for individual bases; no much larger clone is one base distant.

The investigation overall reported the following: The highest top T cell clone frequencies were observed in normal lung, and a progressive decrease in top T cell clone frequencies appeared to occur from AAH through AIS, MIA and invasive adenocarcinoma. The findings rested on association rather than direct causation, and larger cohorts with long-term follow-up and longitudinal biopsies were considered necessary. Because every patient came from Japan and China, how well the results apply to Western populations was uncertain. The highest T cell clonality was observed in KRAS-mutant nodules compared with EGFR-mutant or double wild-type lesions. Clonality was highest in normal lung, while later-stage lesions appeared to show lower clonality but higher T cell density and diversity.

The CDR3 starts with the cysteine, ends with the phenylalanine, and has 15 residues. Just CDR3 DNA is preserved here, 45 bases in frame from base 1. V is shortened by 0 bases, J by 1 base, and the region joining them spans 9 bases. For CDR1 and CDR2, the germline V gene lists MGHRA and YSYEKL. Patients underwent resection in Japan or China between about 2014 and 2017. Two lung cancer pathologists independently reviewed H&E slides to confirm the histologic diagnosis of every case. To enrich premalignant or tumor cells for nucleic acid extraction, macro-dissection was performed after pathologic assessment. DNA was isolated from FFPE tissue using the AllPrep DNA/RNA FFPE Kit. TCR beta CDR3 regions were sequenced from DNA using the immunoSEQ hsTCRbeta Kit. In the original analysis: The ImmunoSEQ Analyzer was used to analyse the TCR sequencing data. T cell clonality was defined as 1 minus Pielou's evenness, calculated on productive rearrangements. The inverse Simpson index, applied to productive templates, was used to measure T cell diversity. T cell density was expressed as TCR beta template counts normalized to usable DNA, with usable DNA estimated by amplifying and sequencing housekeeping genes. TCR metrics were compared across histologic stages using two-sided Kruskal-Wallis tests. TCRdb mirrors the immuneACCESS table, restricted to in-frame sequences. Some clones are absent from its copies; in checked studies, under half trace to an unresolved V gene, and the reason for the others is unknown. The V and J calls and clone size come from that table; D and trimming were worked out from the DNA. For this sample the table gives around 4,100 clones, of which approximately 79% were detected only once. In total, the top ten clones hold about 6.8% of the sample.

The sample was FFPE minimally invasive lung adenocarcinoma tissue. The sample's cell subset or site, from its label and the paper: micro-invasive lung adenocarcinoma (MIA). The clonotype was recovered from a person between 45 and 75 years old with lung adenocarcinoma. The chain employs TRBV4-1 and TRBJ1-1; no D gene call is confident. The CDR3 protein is CASSQERLGNTEAFF. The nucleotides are TGCGCCAGCAGCCAAGAAAGGCTCGGGAACACTGAAGCTTTCTTT.